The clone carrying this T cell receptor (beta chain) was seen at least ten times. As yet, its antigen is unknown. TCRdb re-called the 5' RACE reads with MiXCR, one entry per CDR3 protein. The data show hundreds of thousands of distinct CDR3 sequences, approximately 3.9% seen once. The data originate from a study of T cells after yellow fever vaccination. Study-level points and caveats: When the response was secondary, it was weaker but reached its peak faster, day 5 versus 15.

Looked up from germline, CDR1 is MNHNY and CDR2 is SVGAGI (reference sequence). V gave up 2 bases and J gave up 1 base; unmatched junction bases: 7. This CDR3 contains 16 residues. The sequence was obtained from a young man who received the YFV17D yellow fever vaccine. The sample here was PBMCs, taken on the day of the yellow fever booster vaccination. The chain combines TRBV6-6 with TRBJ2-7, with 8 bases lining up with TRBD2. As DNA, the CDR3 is TGTGCCAGCAGTTACCGGGGCGGGGGGAGTTCCTACGAGCAGTACTTC. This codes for CASSYRGGGSSYEQYF.